Below, 32 T cell receptor beta chains from the same sample are listed, as sequenced in a study of glioma-infiltrating T cells (dated by TCRdb to 2015 to 2016). TCRdb records Illumina MiSeq as the sequencer. TCR alpha and beta CDR3 regions were amplified with the iRepertoire nested amplicon-rescue multiplex PCR (arm-PCR) platform from RNA. TCRdb reworked the public reads: Q25 trimming with fastp, MiXCR clone assembly, productive beta chains retained. A single entry per CDR3 protein holds the most common genes and DNA from its merged rows. The table for this sample lists 300,000 to 450,000 distinct CDR3 sequences; roughly two fifths of them were counted only once. The ten largest make up about 12% of the sample. The sequencing input was glioma tissue, nonneoplastic brain tissue, or PBMCs (not recorded which). The source is a human donor with low-grade glioma or glioblastoma, undergoing nonglioma brain surgery, or in good health (not recorded which).

The chain has TRBV5-1 and TRBJ2-1, with D unclear. V was cut by 0 bases and J by 10 bases, with 8 bases left in between. The CDR3 sequence is 12 residues long. The germline gives CDR1 SGHRS, CDR2 YFSETQ. The CDR3 DNA reads as TGCGCCAGCAGCTTGGGTAGCCGCGAGCAGTTCTTC. Its protein is CASSLGSREQFF.

The rearrangement joins TRBV28 to TRBJ2-1; TRBD1 matches at 9 bases. Germline values: CDR1 MDHEN, CDR2 SYDVKM. CDR3 length: 16 amino acids. Trimming took 5 bases from V and 0 from J; bases not matched to a gene: 5. CDR3: CASSGGQGRSYNEQFF. The CDR3 DNA sequence: TGTGCCAGCAGTGGGGGACAGGGACGCTCCTACAATGAGCAGTTCTTC.

The sample holds a few counts of this clonotype. Here the CDR3 DNA reads TGTGCCAGCAGCTTAAGGACTAGCGGAGCTTACGAGCAGTACTTC. Translating gives CASSLRTSGAYEQYF. The chain recombines TRBV7-9 with TRBJ2-7, with TRBD2 matching 10 bases. V was pared by 2 bases and J by 4 bases, with 5 bases of the junction left unmatched. This CDR3 spans 15 amino acids. CDR1 SEHNR and CDR2 FQNEAQ come from the germline V gene (reference sequence).

As regards this clonotype: Germline is not matched at one junction end, which may reflect a read error. V gene TRBV4-2 combines with J gene TRBJ1-5; no clear D gene. Germline values: CDR1 LGHNA, CDR2 YNFKEQ. The CDR3 is 14 amino acids. In DNA, the CDR3 is TGTGCCAGCAGCTCCCGTGCCAGCAATCAGCTCCAGCATTTT. Protein product: CASSSRASNQLQHF.

In this sample, this clonotype turned up many times. The chain carries TRBV20-1 and TRBJ2-5; TRBD2 is a possible D gene (6 bases). Germline-derived CDR1 and CDR2 are DFQATT and SNEGSKA (reference sequence). The CDR3 runs 13 residues. Trimming took off 1 base at V and 2 bases at J, with 8 bases between the two ends. CDR3 coding DNA: TGCAGTGCTAGAGGCCGGGGGCAAGAGACCCAGTACTTC. Encoded protein: CSARGRGQETQYF.

There are a few counts of this clonotype. The chain uses TRBV28 and TRBJ2-1; 7 nucleotides line up with TRBD2. The CDR3 spans 13 residues. With 6 bases clipped from V and 8 bases from J, the junction kept 7 bases outside the gene matches. The germline CDR1 and CDR2 sequences are MDHEN and SYDVKM. CDR3 residues: CASSVGRDDEQFF. CDR3 nucleotides: TGTGCCAGCAGCGTGGGGAGGGACGATGAGCAGTTCTTC. Full variable domain (rest looked up from reference TRBV28 and TRBJ2-1): DVKVTQSSRYLVKRTGEKVFLECVQDMDHENMFWYRQDPGLGLRLIYFSYDVKMKEKGDIPEGYSVSREKKERFSLILESASTNQTSMYLCASSVGRDDEQFFGPGTRLTVL.

In DNA form, the CDR3 reads TGTGCCAGCAGCCAACGTCCGGAGAGTGAGCAGTTCTTC. Protein sequence: CASSQRPESEQFF. This chain links TRBV7-9 with TRBJ2-1; D gene uncertain. Germline V gene lookup returns CDR1 SEHNR and CDR2 FQNEAQ (reference sequence). V shed 5 bases and J shed 9 bases, with 14 bases lying between them. The CDR3 is 13 amino acids.

This clonotype showed up many times. This rearrangement joins TRBV19 to TRBJ1-5; TRBD1 might be the D (5 bases). V dropped 7 bases and J dropped 4 bases, with 11 bases sitting between them. This CDR3 is built from 13 residues. Germline-derived CDR1 and CDR2 are LNHDA and SQIVND (reference sequence). CDR3 residues: CASNKDRNQPQHF. CDR3 nucleotides: TGTGCCAGTAACAAAGACAGAAATCAGCCCCAGCATTTT.

The chain links TRBV7-9 to TRBJ2-7; no reliable D call. V lost 3 bases, J lost 3 bases, and 12 bases lay in between. The CDR3 is made up of 14 amino acids. The V gene's germline CDR1 is SEHNR and CDR2 FQNEAQ (reference sequence). CDR3 DNA: TGTGCCAGCAGCTTTCATTTAGTCCACTACGAGCAGTACTTC. It codes for CASSFHLVHYEQYF.

The genes are TRBV7-9 and TRBJ1-1; D remains unclear. V was trimmed by 4 bases and J by 3 bases, leaving 6 bases between them. Per the germline V gene, CDR1 is SEHNR and CDR2 is FQNEAQ (reference sequence). This CDR3 has 12 amino acids. The CDR3 here is CASSSKDTEAFF. In DNA, the CDR3 is TGTGCCAGCAGCTCAAAGGACACTGAAGCTTTCTTT.

The chain is built from TRBV27 and TRBJ2-6; D is perhaps TRBD1 or TRBD2 (5 bases each). There are 14 residues in the CDR3. The germline V and J ends were trimmed by 8 bases and 0 bases, with 8 bases remaining between them. Germline-derived CDR1 and CDR2 are MNHEY and SMNVEV (reference sequence). This CDR3 reads CASGAGSGANVLTF. CDR3 sequence (DNA): TGTGCCAGCGGGGCGGGCTCTGGGGCCAACGTCCTGACTTTC.

This clonotype has more than one count but fewer than ten. This CDR3 is CASRRDIGNTIYF. The CDR3 DNA sequence: TGTGCCAGCAGGAGGGACATTGGAAACACCATATATTTT. This chain connects TRBV2 to TRBJ1-3; tentatively, D is TRBD1 (6 bases). The CDR3 has 13 amino acids. Germline-derived CDR1 and CDR2 are SNHLY and FYNNEI. V was shortened by 6 bases and J by 3 bases, with 9 bases between the two germline ends.

On this clonotype itself: A single base separates this from a much larger clone, so it may be a read error. The chain links TRBV25-1 to TRBJ1-2; 8 bases align to TRBD1. Germline V gene sequence: CDR1 MGHDK, CDR2 SYGVNS. This CDR3 comprises 11 residues. The CDR3 loop is CASSDGQGYAF. CDR3 DNA: TGTGCCAGCAGTGACGGACAGGGCTACGCCTTC.

This clonotype was counted once. A much larger clone differs from this one at a single base, so this may be a read error. The missing conserved phenylalanine or tryptophan at the end of this CDR3 makes a read error likely. The chain joins TRBV6-5 to TRBJ1-5; D uncertain. The CDR3 runs to 15 residues. CDR1 is MNHEY and CDR2 is SVGAGI in the germline V gene. V gave up 5 bases and J gave up 0 bases, with 11 bases separating them. The CDR3 nucleotides are TGTGCCAGCAGTGAATATCTGTATAGCAATCAGCCCCAGCATCTT. Translation gives CASSEYLYSNQPQHL.

This clonotype came up many times. The rearrangement links TRBV20-1 to TRBJ2-5; no reliable D call. Germline CDR1 is DFQATT and CDR2 is SNEGSKA (reference sequence). Deletions cut 0 bases from V and 4 bases from J, with 3 bases between. The CDR3 is made up of 11 amino acids. The CDR3 here is CSARDVETQYF. The CDR3 DNA follows: TGCAGTGCTAGAGATGTAGAGACCCAGTACTTC.

The CDR3 DNA sequence: TGCAGCGCCTCGACAGGGAGGGGAGATGGCTACACCTTC. It specifies CSASTGRGDGYTF. The chain has TRBV29-1 and TRBJ1-2; TRBD1 matches 7 bases. V trimming: 7 bases; J trimming: 6 bases; junction bases outside the gene matches: 11. CDR1 SQVTM and CDR2 ANQGSEA come from the germline V gene. This CDR3 region has 13 residues.

Many counts were recorded for this clonotype. The chain is built from TRBV28 and TRBJ1-1; D possibly corresponds to TRBD1 (6 bases). V lost 8 bases to trimming and J lost 1 base, with 17 bases between them. The V gene's germline CDR1 is MDHEN and CDR2 SYDVKM. This CDR3 is built from 15 residues. This CDR3 reads CASAPGGTQNTEAFF. DNA for the CDR3: TGTGCCAGCGCACCTGGCGGGACACAGAACACTGAAGCTTTCTTT.

As for this clonotype: The CDR3 does not end in the conserved phenylalanine or tryptophan, so this is likely a read error. CDR3 nucleotides: TGCAGTGCACTCCCTAGCGGACTAGCAGAAGCCCTCAGCGGTGAGCAGTTCCTC. It is translated as CSALPSGLAEALSGEQFL. The genes are TRBV20-1 and TRBJ2-1; 8 bases match TRBD2. Germline V gene sequence: CDR1 DFQATT, CDR2 SNEGSKA (reference sequence). The CDR3 has 18 amino acids. J lost 9 bases, V lost 6 bases, and 25 bases had no gene match.

This clonotype came up a few times. The CDR3 coding sequence is TGTGCCAGCAGCTTAGGTGGACTAGCGGGAGGGCTGGATGAGCAGTTCTTC. Amino acid sequence: CASSLGGLAGGLDEQFF. The rearrangement links TRBV11-3 to TRBJ2-1; 15 bases align to TRBD2. Per the germline V gene, CDR1 is SGHNT and CDR2 is YENEEA. J gave up 8 bases and V 1 base, and 6 bases lay outside the gene matches. The CDR3 sequence is 17 residues long.

The chain is built from TRBV20-1 and TRBJ2-7, with D tentatively TRBD1 (6 bases). The germline V gene encodes CDR1 DFQATT and CDR2 SNEGSKA (reference sequence). Between the trimmed V and J ends, which lost 6 bases and 1 base, there was a span of 16 bases. The CDR3 runs 14 residues. DNA of the CDR3: TGCAGTGCGTATACCCCGGACAGTTCCTACGAGCAGTACTTC. Protein: CSAYTPDSSYEQYF.

Remarks on this clonotype: This may stem from a read error, because a much larger clone lies one nucleotide away. The rearrangement joins TRBV27 to TRBJ2-1; 12 positions match TRBD1. V lost 6 bases, J lost 10 bases, and 7 bases stayed unmatched. Germline V CDR1 and CDR2: MNHEY, SMNVEV (reference sequence). The CDR3 runs 14 residues. CDR3 nucleotides: TGTGCCAGCAGACCCCGGGACAGGGGGCGAGAGCAGTTCTTC. Encoded protein: CASRPRDRGREQFF.

The gene calls are TRBV20-1 and TRBJ2-7, with TRBD2 identical over 8 bases. Per the germline V gene, CDR1 is DFQATT and CDR2 is SNEGSKA (reference sequence). Trimming cost V 7 bases and J 6 bases; bases outside gene matches: 8. This CDR3 is 12 amino acids long. CDR3 sequence (DNA): TGCAGTGTCGACTCCCGGGAGGGCGAGCAGTACTTC. The encoded protein is CSVDSREGEQYF.

In DNA, the CDR3 is TGCAGTGCTATAAGACAGGGGGCGGCTGGGGCCAACGTCCTGACTTTC. Protein product: CSAIRQGAAGANVLTF. V gene TRBV20-1 combines with J gene TRBJ2-6; 10 nucleotides agree with TRBD1. With V trimmed by 4 bases and J by 2 bases, 5 bases remained unmatched. From germline, CDR1 is DFQATT and CDR2 SNEGSKA (reference sequence). CDR3 size: 16 residues.

The sample holds many counts of this clonotype. This chain's CDR3 is CASRKGQSYEQYF. CDR3 in DNA: TGTGCCAGCAGAAAAGGACAGTCCTACGAGCAGTACTTC. The chain carries TRBV6-2 or TRBV6-3 and TRBJ2-7; D is possibly TRBD1 (6 bases). Looked up from germline, CDR1 is MNHEY and CDR2 is SVGEGT. Trimming removed 6 bases at V and 1 base at J, with 10 bases between. This CDR3 comprises 13 residues.

To note about this clonotype: A read error may be the cause here, since a much bigger clone is one base away. The rearrangement joins TRBV25-1 to TRBJ2-3, with D tentatively TRBD2 (6 bases). CDR3 length: 17 residues. Germline CDR1 is MGHDK and CDR2 is SYGVNS. CDR3 nucleotides: TGTGTCAGCAGTACCCAAGATGCGGGAAGGGGTAGAGATACGCAGTATTTT. This sequence encodes CVSSTQDAGRGRDTQYF.

Note on this clonotype: One junction end disagrees with the germline gene, perhaps due to a read error. V is TRBV27 and J is TRBJ2-5, with D unresolved. The CDR3 totals 12 residues. In germline, CDR1 is MNHEY, CDR2 SMNVEV (reference sequence). CDR3 protein: CASSLIGKTRYF. For the CDR3, the DNA is TGTGCCAGCAGTTTGATAGGCAAGACCCGGTACTTC.

The V call is TRBV19, the J call TRBJ1-5; D gene unclear. The germline V gene has CDR1 LNHDA and CDR2 SQIVND (reference sequence). With 11 bases removed from V and 3 bases from J, the gap between germline ends came to 14 bases. The CDR3 extends over 13 amino acids. The CDR3 coding sequence is TGTGCCTCGGGAAAACGGACCAATCAGCCCCAGCATTTT. The encoded protein is CASGKRTNQPQHF.

The chain links TRBV2 to TRBJ1-3; weak D call: TRBD1 (6 bases). Trimming left V 4 bases short and J 7 bases short, with 17 bases between. The CDR3 is 15 residues long. Looked up from germline, CDR1 is SNHLY and CDR2 is FYNNEI. The CDR3 coding sequence is TGTGCCAGCAGTGGCAGGGGCGTTGTGGGGAACACCATATATTTT. This gives the protein CASSGRGVVGNTIYF.

The rearrangement links TRBV7-2 to TRBJ2-4; 9 bases match TRBD2. Per the germline V gene, CDR1 is SGHTA and CDR2 is FQGNSA. V shed 3 bases, J shed 6 bases, and the junction held 9 bases outside the gene matches. CDR3 length: 16 amino acids. The DNA of the CDR3 is TGTGCCAGCAGCTTGAGAGCGGGGGGCCGTGGAAACATTCAGTACTTC. Translating gives CASSLRAGGRGNIQYF.

This clonotype was observed at least ten times. This rearrangement joins TRBV20-1 to TRBJ2-7; TRBD1 matches at 7 bases. The CDR3 is made up of 14 amino acids. V was clipped by 1 base and J by 3 bases; unmatched bases: 6. CDR1 and CDR2 (germline): DFQATT, SNEGSKA (reference sequence). As DNA, the CDR3 is TGCAGTGCTAGAGCCCTGGGACAGCACTACGAGCAGTACTTC. It is translated as CSARALGQHYEQYF.

This clonotype appeared many times. CDR3 in amino acids: CASRRTSGRADTQYF. The CDR3 nucleotides are TGTGCCAGCAGGCGTACTAGCGGGAGGGCAGATACGCAGTATTTT. J is TRBJ2-3 and V is TRBV6-1, with 13 bases identical to TRBD2. Trimming at V came to 6 bases and at J to 4 bases, leaving 4 bases not matched to a gene. CDR3 length equals 15 residues. Germline CDR1 and CDR2: MNHNS and SASEGT.

The genes are TRBV7-9 and TRBJ1-1; D may be TRBD1 (6 bases). Germline V gene sequence: CDR1 SEHNR, CDR2 FQNEAQ (reference sequence). The length of the CDR3 is 14 residues. Trimming stripped 1 base from V and 14 bases from J, with 20 bases between. The CDR3 nucleotides are TGTGCCAGCAGCTTAGAGGTACAGGGCTGGGTTCGCTTCTTT. Its translation: CASSLEVQGWVRFF.